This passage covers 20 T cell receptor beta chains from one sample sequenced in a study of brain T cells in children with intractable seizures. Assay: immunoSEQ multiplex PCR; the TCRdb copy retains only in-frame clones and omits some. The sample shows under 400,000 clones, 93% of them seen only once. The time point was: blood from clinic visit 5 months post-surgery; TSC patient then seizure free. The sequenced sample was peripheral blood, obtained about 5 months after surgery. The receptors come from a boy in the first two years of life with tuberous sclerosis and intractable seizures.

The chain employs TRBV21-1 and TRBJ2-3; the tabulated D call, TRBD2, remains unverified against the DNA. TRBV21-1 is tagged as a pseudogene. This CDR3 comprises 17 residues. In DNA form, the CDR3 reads TGTGCCAGCACGCTAGCGGGGGTTCCCTTTCTCACAGATACGCAGTATTTT. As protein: CASTLAGVPFLTDTQYF.

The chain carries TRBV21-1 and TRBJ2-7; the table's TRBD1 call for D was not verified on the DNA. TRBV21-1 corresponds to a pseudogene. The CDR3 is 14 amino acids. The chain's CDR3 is CASSLRDRGNEQYF. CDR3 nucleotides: TGTGCCAGCAGCCTAAGGGACAGGGGAAACGAGCAGTACTTC.

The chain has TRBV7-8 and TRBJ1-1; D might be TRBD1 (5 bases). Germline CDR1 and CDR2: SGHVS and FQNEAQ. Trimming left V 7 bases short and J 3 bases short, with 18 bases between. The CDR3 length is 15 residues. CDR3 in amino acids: CASILEGREHTEAFF. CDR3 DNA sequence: TGTGCCAGCATCCTAGAAGGCAGGGAACACACTGAAGCTTTCTTT. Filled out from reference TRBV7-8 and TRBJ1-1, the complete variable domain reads GAGVSQSPRYKVAKRGQDVALRCDPISGHVSLFWYQQALGQGPEFLTYFQNEAQLDKSGLPSDRFFAERPEGSVSTLKIQRTQQEDSAVYLCASILEGREHTEAFFGQGTRLTVV.

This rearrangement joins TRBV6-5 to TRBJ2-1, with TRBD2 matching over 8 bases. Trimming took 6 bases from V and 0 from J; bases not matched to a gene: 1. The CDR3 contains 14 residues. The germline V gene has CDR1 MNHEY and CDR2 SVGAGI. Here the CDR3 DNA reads TGTGCCAGCAGCAGCGGGAGCTCCTACAATGAGCAGTTCTTC. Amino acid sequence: CASSSGSSYNEQFF.

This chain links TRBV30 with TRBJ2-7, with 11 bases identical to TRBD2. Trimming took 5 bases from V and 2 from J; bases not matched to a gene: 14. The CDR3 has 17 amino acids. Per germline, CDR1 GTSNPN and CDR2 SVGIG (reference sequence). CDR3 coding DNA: TGTGCCTGGGGCAGGAGGGCTAGCGGGAGGACGACCTACGAGCAGTACTTC. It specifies CAWGRRASGRTTYEQYF.

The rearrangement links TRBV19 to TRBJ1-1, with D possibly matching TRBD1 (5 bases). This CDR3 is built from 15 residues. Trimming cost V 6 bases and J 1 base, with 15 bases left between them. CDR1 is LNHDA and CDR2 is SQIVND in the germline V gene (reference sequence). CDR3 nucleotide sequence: TGTGCCAGTAGCATTTACGGGGGTTGGAACACTGAAGCTTTCTTT. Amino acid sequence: CASSIYGGWNTEAFF.

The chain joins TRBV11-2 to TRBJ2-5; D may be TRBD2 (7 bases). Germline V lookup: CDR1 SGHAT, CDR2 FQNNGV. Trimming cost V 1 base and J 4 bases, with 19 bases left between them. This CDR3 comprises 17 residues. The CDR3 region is CASSLVGGASVRETQYF. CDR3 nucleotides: TGTGCCAGCAGCTTAGTGGGGGGGGCTAGTGTAAGAGAGACCCAGTACTTC.

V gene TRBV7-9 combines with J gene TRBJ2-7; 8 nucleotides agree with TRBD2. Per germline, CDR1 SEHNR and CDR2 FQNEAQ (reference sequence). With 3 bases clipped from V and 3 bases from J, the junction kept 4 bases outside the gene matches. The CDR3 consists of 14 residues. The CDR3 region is CASSLGTRIYEQYF. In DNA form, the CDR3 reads TGTGCCAGCAGCTTGGGGACTAGGATCTACGAGCAGTACTTC.

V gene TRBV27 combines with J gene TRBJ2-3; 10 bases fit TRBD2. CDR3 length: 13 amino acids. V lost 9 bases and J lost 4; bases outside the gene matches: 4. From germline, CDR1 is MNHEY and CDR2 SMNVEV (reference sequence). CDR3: CASASGGSDTQYF. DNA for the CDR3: TGTGCCAGTGCTAGCGGGGGATCAGATACGCAGTATTTT.

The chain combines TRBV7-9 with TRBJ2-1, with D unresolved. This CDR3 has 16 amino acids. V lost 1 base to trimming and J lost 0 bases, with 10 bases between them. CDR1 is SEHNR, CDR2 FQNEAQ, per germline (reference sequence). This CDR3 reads CASSLESWSSYNEQFF. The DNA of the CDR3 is TGTGCCAGCAGCTTAGAGTCCTGGAGCTCCTACAATGAGCAGTTCTTC.

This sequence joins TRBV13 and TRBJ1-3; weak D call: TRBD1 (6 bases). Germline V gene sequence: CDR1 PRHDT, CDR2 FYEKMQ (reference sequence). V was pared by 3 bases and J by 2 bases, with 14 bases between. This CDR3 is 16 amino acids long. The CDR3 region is CASSLGGLLPGNTIYF. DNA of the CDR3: TGTGCCAGCAGCTTGGGGGGGCTCCTGCCTGGAAACACCATATATTTT.

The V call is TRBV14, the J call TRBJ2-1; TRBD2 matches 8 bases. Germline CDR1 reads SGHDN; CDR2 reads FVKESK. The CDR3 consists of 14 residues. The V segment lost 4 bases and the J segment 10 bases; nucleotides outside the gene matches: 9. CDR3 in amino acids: CASSPLLADSEQFF. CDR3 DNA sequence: TGTGCCAGCAGCCCATTACTAGCGGATTCCGAGCAGTTCTTC.

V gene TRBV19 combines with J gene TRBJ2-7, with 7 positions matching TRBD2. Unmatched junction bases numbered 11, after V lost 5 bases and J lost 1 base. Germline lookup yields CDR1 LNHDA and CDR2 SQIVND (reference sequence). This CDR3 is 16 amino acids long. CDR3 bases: TGTGCCAGTAGTCTCGGACTAGTGGCGTTGTCCTACGAGCAGTACTTC. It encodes CASSLGLVALSYEQYF. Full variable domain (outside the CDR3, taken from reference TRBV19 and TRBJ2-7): DGGITQSPKYLFRKEGQNVTLSCEQNLNHDAMYWYRQDPGQGLRLIYYSQIVNDFQKGDIAEGYSVSREKKESFPLTVTSAQKNPTAFYLCASSLGLVALSYEQYFGPGTRLTVT.

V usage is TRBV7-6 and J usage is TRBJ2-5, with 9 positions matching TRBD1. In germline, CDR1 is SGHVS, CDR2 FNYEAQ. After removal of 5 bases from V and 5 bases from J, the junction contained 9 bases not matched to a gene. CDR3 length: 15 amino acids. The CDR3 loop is CASSAGQGYGETQYF. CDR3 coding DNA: TGTGCCAGCAGCGCCGGACAGGGGTATGGTGAGACCCAGTACTTC.

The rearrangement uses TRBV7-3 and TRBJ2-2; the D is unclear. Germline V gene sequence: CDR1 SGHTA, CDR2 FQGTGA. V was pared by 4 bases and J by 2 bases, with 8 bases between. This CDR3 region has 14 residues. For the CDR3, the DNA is TGTGCCAGCAGCTATACCGTAAACACCGGGGAGCTGTTTTTT. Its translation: CASSYTVNTGELFF. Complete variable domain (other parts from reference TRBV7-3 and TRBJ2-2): GAGVSQTPSNKVTEKGKYVELRCDPISGHTALYWYRQSLGQGPEFLIYFQGTGAADDSGLPNDRFFAVRPEGSVSTLKIQRTERGDSAVYLCASSYTVNTGELFFGEGSRLTVL.

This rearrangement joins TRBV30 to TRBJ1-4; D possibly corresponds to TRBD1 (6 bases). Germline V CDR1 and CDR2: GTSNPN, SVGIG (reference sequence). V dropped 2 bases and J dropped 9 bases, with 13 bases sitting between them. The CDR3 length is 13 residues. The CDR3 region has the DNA TGTGCCTGGAGTACCGACAGGAGTAAAAAACTGTTTTTT. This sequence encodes CAWSTDRSKKLFF.

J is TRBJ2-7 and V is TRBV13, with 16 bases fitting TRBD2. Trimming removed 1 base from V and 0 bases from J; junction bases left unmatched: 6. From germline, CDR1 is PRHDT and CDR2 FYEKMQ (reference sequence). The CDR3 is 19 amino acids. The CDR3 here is CASSLEGLAGGPSSYEQYF. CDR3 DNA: TGTGCCAGCAGCTTAGAGGGACTAGCGGGAGGGCCGAGCTCCTACGAGCAGTACTTC.

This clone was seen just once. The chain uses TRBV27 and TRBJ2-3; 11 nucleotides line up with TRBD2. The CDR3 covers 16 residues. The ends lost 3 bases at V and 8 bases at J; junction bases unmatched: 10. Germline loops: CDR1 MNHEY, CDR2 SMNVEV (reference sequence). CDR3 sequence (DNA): TGTGCCAGCAGTTTGACTAGCGGGACGCCCCTATTTACGCAGTATTTT. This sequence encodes CASSLTSGTPLFTQYF.

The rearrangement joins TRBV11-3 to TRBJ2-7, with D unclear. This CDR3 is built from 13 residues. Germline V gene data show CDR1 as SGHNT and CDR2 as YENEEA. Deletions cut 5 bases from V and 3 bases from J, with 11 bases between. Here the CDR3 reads CASSPTPGYEQYF. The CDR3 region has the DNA TGTGCCAGCAGCCCTACACCAGGCTACGAGCAGTACTTC.

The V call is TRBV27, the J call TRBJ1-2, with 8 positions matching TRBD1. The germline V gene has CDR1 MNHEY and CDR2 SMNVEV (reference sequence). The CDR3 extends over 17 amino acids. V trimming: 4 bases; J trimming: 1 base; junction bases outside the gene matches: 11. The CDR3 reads CASSSTYLTGVNYGYTF. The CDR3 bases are TGTGCCAGCAGTTCTACTTACCTGACAGGGGTTAACTATGGCTACACCTTC.